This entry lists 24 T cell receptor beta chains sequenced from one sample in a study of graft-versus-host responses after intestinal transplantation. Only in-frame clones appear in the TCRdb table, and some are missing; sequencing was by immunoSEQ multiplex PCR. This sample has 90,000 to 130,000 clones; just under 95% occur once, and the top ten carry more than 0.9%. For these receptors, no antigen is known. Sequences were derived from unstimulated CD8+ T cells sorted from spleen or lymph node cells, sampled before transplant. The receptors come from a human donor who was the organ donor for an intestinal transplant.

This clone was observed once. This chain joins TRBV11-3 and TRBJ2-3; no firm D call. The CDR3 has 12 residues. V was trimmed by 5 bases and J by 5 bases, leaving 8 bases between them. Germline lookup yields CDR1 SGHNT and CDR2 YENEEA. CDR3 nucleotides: TGTGCCAGCAGCGACCACCGAGATACGCAGTATTTT. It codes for CASSDHRDTQYF. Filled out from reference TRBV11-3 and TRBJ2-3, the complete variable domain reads EAGVVQSPRYKIIEKKQPVAFWCNPISGHNTLYWYLQNLGQGPELLIRYENEEAVDDSQLPKDRFSAERLKGVDSTLKIQPAELGDSAVYLCASSDHRDTQYFGPGTRLTVL.

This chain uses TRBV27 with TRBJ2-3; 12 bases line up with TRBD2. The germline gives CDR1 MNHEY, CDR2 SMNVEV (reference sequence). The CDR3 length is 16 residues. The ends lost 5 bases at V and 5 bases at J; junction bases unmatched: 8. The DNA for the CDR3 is TGTGCCAGCAGTCAAAGACTAGCGGGAGTCGGAGATACGCAGTATTTT. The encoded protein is CASSQRLAGVGDTQYF.

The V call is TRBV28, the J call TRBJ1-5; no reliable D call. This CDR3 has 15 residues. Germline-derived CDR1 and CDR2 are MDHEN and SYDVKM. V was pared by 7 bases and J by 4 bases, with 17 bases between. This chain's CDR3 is CASTGGGSGNQPQHF. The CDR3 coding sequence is TGTGCCAGCACGGGCGGCGGGTCGGGAAATCAGCCCCAGCATTTT.

The CDR3 DNA sequence: TGTGCCAGTAGTGCCGGGACAGGGGCCACTGAAGCTTTCTTT. It yields the protein CASSAGTGATEAFF. The chain links TRBV19 to TRBJ1-1; 10 nucleotides agree with TRBD1. This CDR3 contains 14 residues. The J segment lost 4 bases and the V segment lost 5 bases, leaving 4 bases of the junction unmatched. Germline V gene lookup returns CDR1 LNHDA and CDR2 SQIVND (reference sequence).

In nucleotides, the CDR3 is TGCGCCAGCAGCCCGGGCCCTTACAAAAACATTCAGTACTTC. Protein product: CASSPGPYKNIQYF. The chain is built from TRBV4-3 and TRBJ2-4; D gene ambiguous. The germline V and J ends were trimmed by 4 bases and 3 bases, with 10 bases remaining between them. There are 14 residues in the CDR3. The germline V gene has CDR1 LGHNA and CDR2 YSLEER.

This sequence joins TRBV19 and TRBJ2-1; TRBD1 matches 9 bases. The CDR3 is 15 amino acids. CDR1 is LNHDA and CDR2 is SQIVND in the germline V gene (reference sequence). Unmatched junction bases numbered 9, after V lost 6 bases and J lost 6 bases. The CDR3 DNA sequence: TGTGCCAGTAGCCTGGGGGACAGGGAGGTCAATGAGCAGTTCTTC. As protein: CASSLGDREVNEQFF.

The CDR3 is CASSEWIGSYEQYF. CDR3 nucleotides: TGTGCCAGCAGTGAATGGATCGGTTCCTACGAGCAGTACTTC. The chain recombines TRBV6-1 with TRBJ2-7, with D uncertain. Trimming removed 2 bases from V and 1 base from J, with 9 bases in between. This CDR3 has 14 amino acids. The germline gives CDR1 MNHNS, CDR2 SASEGT.

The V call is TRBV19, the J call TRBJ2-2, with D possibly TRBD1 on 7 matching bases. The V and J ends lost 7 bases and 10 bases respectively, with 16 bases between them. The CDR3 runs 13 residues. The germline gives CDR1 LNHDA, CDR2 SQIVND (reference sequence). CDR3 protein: CASTAGGTAELFF. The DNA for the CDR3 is TGTGCCAGTACCGCAGGCGGGACAGCGGAGCTGTTTTTT.

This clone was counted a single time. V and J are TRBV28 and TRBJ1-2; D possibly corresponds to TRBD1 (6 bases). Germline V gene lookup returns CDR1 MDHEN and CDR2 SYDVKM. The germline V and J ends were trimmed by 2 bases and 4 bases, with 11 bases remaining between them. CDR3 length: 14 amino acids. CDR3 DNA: TGTGCCAGCAGTTTACGGGACACTGTCTATGGCTACACCTTC. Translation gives CASSLRDTVYGYTF.

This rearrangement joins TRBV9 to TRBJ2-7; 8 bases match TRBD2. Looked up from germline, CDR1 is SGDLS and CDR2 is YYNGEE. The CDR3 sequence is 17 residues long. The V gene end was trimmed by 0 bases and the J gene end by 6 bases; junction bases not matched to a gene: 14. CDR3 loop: CASSVADSPGGLTEQYF. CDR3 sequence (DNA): TGTGCCAGCAGCGTAGCCGACTCACCGGGAGGGCTGACCGAGCAGTACTTC.

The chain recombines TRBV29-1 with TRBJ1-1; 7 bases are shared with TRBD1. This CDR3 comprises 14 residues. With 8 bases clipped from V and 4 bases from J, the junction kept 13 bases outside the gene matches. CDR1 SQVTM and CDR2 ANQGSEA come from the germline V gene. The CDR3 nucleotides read TGCAGCTCCTCAGGAGGGGGCCGGAGCACTGAAGCTTTCTTT. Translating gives CSSSGGGRSTEAFF.

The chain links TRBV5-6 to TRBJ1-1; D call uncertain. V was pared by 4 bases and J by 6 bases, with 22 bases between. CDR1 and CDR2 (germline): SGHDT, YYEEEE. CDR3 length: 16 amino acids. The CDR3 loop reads CASSRSWVYGQAEAFF. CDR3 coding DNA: TGTGCCAGCAGCAGATCCTGGGTGTACGGGCAGGCTGAAGCTTTCTTT.

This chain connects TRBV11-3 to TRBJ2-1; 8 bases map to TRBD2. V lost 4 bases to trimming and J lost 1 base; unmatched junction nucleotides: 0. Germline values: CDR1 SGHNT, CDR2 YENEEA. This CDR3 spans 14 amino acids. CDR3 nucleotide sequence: TGTGCCAGCAGCTCTAGCGGGTCCTACAATGAGCAGTTCTTC. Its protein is CASSSSGSYNEQFF.

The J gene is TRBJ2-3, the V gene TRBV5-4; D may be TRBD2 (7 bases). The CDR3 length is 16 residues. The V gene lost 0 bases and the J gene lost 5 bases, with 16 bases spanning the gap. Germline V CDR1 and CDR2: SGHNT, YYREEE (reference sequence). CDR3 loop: CASSLGGRGGIDTQYF. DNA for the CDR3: TGTGCCAGCAGCTTGGGAGGTAGGGGGGGAATAGATACGCAGTATTTT.

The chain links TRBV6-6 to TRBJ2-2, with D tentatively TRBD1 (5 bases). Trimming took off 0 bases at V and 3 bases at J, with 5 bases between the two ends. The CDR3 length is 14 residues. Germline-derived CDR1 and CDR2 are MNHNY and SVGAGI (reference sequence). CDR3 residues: CASSYSGDTGELFF. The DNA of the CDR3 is TGTGCCAGCAGTTACTCAGGGGACACCGGGGAGCTGTTTTTT.

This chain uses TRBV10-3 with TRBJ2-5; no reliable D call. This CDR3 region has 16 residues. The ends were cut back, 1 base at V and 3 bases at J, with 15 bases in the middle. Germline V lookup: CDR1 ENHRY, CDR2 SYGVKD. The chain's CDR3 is CAISEYGTPAEETQYF. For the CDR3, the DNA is TGTGCCATCAGTGAGTACGGAACCCCCGCGGAAGAGACCCAGTACTTC.

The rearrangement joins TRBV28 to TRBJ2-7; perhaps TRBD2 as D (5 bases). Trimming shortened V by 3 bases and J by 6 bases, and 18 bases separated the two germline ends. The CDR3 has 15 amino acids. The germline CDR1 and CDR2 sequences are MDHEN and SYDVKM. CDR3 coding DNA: TGTGCCAGCAGTTTGCCCACTACAGCGGCAGCCGAGCAGTACTTC. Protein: CASSLPTTAAAEQYF.

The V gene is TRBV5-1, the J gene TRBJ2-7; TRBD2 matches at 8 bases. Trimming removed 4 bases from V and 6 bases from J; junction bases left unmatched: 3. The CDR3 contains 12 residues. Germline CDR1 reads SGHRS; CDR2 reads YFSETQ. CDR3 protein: CASSPGGREQYF. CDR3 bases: TGCGCCAGCAGCCCGGGAGGGCGCGAGCAGTACTTC.

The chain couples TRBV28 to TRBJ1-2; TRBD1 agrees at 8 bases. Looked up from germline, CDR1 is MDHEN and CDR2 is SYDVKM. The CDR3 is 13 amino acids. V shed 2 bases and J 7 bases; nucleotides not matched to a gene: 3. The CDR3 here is CASSLDDRGGYTF. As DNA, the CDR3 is TGTGCCAGCAGTTTAGACGACAGGGGTGGCTACACCTTC.

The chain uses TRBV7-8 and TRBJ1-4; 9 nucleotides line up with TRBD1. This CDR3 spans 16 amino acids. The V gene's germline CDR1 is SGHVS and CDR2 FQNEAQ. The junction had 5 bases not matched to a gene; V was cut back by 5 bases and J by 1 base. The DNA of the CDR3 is TGTGCCAGCAGCGAGCCGGGACAGGGAACTAATGAAAAACTGTTTTTT. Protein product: CASSEPGQGTNEKLFF.

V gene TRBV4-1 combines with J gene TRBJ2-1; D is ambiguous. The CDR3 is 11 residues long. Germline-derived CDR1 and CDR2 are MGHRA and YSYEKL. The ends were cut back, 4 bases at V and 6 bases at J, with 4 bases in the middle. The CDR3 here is CASSRLNEQFF. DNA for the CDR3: TGCGCCAGCAGCCGCCTCAATGAGCAGTTCTTC.

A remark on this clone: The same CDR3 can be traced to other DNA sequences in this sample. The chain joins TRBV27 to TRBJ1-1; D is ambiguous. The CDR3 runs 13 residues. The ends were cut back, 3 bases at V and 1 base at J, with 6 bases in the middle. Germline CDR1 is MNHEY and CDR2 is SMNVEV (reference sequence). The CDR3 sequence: CASSLGENTEAFF. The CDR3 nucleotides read TGTGCCAGCAGTTTGGGCGAGAACACTGAAGCTTTCTTT.

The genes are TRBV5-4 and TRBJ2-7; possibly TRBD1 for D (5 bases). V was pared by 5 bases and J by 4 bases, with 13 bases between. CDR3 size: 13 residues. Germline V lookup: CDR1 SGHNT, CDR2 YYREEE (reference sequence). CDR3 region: CASSSPDSYEQYF. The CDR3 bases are TGTGCCAGCAGTTCACCTGACAGTTACGAGCAGTACTTC.

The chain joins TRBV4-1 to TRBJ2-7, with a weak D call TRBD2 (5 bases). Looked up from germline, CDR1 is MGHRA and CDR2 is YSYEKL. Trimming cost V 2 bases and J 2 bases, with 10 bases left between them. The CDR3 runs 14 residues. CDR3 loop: CASSQQADTYEQYF. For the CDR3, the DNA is TGCGCCAGCAGCCAACAAGCGGATACCTACGAGCAGTACTTC.